A single sample gave rise to the 17 T cell receptor beta chains below, sequenced in a study of CD8 T cells in ankylosing spondylitis. Via MiXCR, TCRdb re-called the 5' RACE reads, giving one row per CDR3 protein. This table has 350,000 to 400,000 distinct CDR3 sequences, 20% to 25% appearing once. Sequences were obtained from blood, either unsorted or a sorted T cell fraction (not recorded which). The origin of the receptors is a male donor with ankylosing spondylitis or in good health (not recorded which).

The rearrangement uses TRBV4-1 and TRBJ2-3; unclear D gene. V was trimmed by 4 bases and J by 0 bases, leaving 14 bases between them. Per germline, CDR1 MGHRA and CDR2 YSYEKL. CDR3 size: 16 residues. CDR3 coding DNA: TGCGCCAGCAGCCCCTCCCCTGCGCCGAGCACAGATACGCAGTATTTT. This gives the protein CASSPSPAPSTDTQYF.

This clonotype occurred a few times. The V gene is TRBV11-2, the J gene TRBJ2-4; D is perhaps TRBD2 (7 bases). With 1 base removed from V and 0 bases from J, the gap between germline ends came to 13 bases. The germline CDR1 and CDR2 sequences are SGHAT and FQNNGV. This CDR3 is built from 17 residues. The CDR3 sequence is CASSLGGGGLAKNIQYF. The CDR3 region has the DNA TGTGCCAGCAGCTTAGGTGGGGGGGGGCTAGCCAAAAACATTCAGTACTTC.

This rearrangement joins TRBV29-1 to TRBJ1-2; possible D gene TRBD1, 5 bases. This CDR3 spans 13 amino acids. Germline CDR1 is SQVTM and CDR2 is ANQGSEA. The V end lost 0 bases, the J end lost 3 bases, and 8 bases lay between the germline ends. CDR3: CSVEDGGYYGYTF. The CDR3 DNA is TGCAGCGTTGAAGATGGGGGGTACTATGGCTACACCTTC. Complete variable domain (other parts from reference TRBV29-1 and TRBJ1-2): SAVISQKPSRDICQRGTSLTIQCQVDSQVTMMFWYRQQPGQSLTLIATANQGSEATYESGFVIDKFPISRPNLTFSTLTVSNMSPEDSSIYLCSVEDGGYYGYTFGSGTRLTVV.

Many counts were recorded for this clonotype. This chain links TRBV20-1 with TRBJ2-2, with D perhaps being TRBD1 or TRBD2 (6 bases each). The CDR3 covers 18 residues. Trimming took off 4 bases at V and 4 bases at J, with 25 bases between the two ends. Germline V gene sequence: CDR1 DFQATT, CDR2 SNEGSKA (reference sequence). The CDR3 DNA follows: TGCAGTGCTACCCCGAGAGACAGATGGGGGGCGGGCACCGGGGAGCTGTTTTTT. Its translation: CSATPRDRWGAGTGELFF.

For the CDR3, the DNA is TGTGCCAGCAGCGCGGGGCAAACACTATCAGATACGCAGTATTTT. It yields the protein CASSAGQTLSDTQYF. V gene TRBV7-6 combines with J gene TRBJ2-3, with a tentative D call TRBD2 (6 bases). Germline V gene lookup returns CDR1 SGHVS and CDR2 FNYEAQ. CDR3 length equals 15 residues. Trimming removed 5 bases from V and 4 bases from J, with 16 bases in between.

This rearrangement joins TRBV29-1 to TRBJ2-2; D uncertain. CDR1 is SQVTM, CDR2 ANQGSEA, per germline. The CDR3 is 15 amino acids. V gave up 1 base and J gave up 4 bases, with 13 bases separating them. DNA for the CDR3: TGCAGCGTTGAAGCGGAGAGGTGGGCCACCGGGGAGCTGTTTTTT. The encoded protein is CSVEAERWATGELFF.

This chain connects TRBV10-2 to TRBJ1-5, with D possibly TRBD1 on 6 matching bases. V dropped 8 bases and J dropped 1 base, with 12 bases sitting between them. Germline lookup yields CDR1 WSHSY and CDR2 SAAADI. The CDR3 has 14 residues. The CDR3 DNA sequence: TGCGCCAGCGGCCTGGGGGCGAGCAATCAGCCCCAGCATTTT. Translated: CASGLGASNQPQHF.

This clonotype was found a few times. The chain recombines TRBV15 with TRBJ2-1; 7 nucleotides align to TRBD2. Germline trimming cut 3 bases from V and 0 bases from J; bases unmatched to any gene: 2. Germline V gene sequence: CDR1 LNHNV, CDR2 YYDKDF (reference sequence). The CDR3 is 15 amino acids. The CDR3 nucleotides are TGTGCCACCAGCAGCGGACTAGGCTCCTACAATGAGCAGTTCTTC. This sequence encodes CATSSGLGSYNEQFF.

The rearrangement uses TRBV9 and TRBJ2-1, with no clear D. The CDR3 runs to 15 residues. V was pared by 1 base and J by 2 bases, with 10 bases between. Germline V lookup: CDR1 SGDLS, CDR2 YYNGEE. The CDR3 nucleotides are TGTGCCAGCAGCGTAATGGAGACTGCCTACAATGAGCAGTTCTTC. It translates to CASSVMETAYNEQFF.

This clonotype was seen more than once but under ten times. The gene calls are TRBV20-1 and TRBJ2-5, with unresolved D. Germline-derived CDR1 and CDR2 are DFQATT and SNEGSKA (reference sequence). This CDR3 has 13 residues. V was cut by 2 bases and J by 3 bases, with 10 bases left in between. CDR3 sequence reads: CSARRTDEETQYF. The CDR3 DNA reads as TGCAGTGCTAGACGGACGGACGAAGAGACCCAGTACTTC.

This clonotype was seen a handful of times. The chain carries TRBV28 and TRBJ2-3; D ambiguous. Germline V lookup: CDR1 MDHEN, CDR2 SYDVKM. The CDR3 has 14 amino acids. The CDR3 is CTSLPRLGTDTQYF. As DNA, the CDR3 is TGTACGAGCCTCCCGCGGCTTGGCACAGATACGCAGTATTTT. The full variable domain, with the rest looked up from reference TRBV28 and TRBJ2-3, is DVKVTQSSRYLVKRTGEKVFLECVQDMDHENMFWYRQDPGLGLRLIYFSYDVKMKEKGDIPEGYSVSREKKERFSLILESASTNQTSMYLCTSLPRLGTDTQYFGPGTRLTVL.

The rearrangement links TRBV7-7 to TRBJ2-1, with unresolved D. V lost 5 bases and J 5 bases, leaving 16 bases between the germline ends. Germline V gives CDR1 SSHAT, CDR2 FNYEAQ (reference sequence). This CDR3 comprises 15 residues. The CDR3, as DNA: TGTGCCAGCAGCCCAGGTCGAGGCCCCCACAATGAGCAGTTCTTC. This gives the protein CASSPGRGPHNEQFF.

This clonotype was seen only once. The rearrangement uses TRBV5-1 and TRBJ2-1, with D possibly being TRBD1 or TRBD2 (7 bases each). Trimming pared 3 bases from V and 3 bases from J, leaving 13 bases between. From germline, CDR1 is SGHRS and CDR2 YFSETQ. This CDR3 has 15 residues. This chain's CDR3 is CASSSTGEGYNEQFF. The CDR3, as DNA: TGCGCCAGCAGCTCCACAGGGGAGGGCTACAATGAGCAGTTCTTC. The variable domain in full, completed from reference TRBV5-1 and TRBJ2-1, reads KAGVTQTPRYLIKTRGQQVTLSCSPISGHRSVSWYQQTPGQGLQFLFEYFSETQRNKGNFPGRFSGRQFSNSRSEMNVSTLELGDSALYLCASSSTGEGYNEQFFGPGTRLTVL.

This clonotype showed up many times. J is TRBJ1-3 and V is TRBV6-1, with D perhaps TRBD1 (5 bases). V was cut by 7 bases and J by 0 bases, with 16 bases left in between. There are 16 residues in the CDR3. Germline CDR1 is MNHNS and CDR2 is SASEGT. The DNA of the CDR3 is TGTGCCAGCACCCACGGGAGGGGTCTCTCTGGAAACACCATATATTTT. This gives the protein CASTHGRGLSGNTIYF.

The chain combines TRBV12-3 or TRBV12-4 with TRBJ2-7; 8 bases line up with TRBD1. Germline trimming cut 4 bases from V and 7 bases from J; bases unmatched to any gene: 6. The CDR3 runs to 13 residues. The CDR3 is CASSSAGGGEQYF. Written as DNA, the CDR3 is TGTGCCAGCAGTTCCGCAGGGGGCGGGGAGCAGTACTTC.

This clonotype was recorded a few times. CDR3 protein: CSARGIGQGEVREDYEQYF. The CDR3 DNA reads as TGCAGTGCTAGAGGAATTGGGCAGGGAGAGGTCCGAGAGGATTACGAGCAGTACTTC. The V and J genes are TRBV20-1 and TRBJ2-7; TRBD1 or TRBD2 may be the D gene (5 bases each). Germline CDR1 and CDR2: DFQATT and SNEGSKA (reference sequence). Trimming shortened V by 1 base and J by 4 bases, and 29 bases separated the two germline ends. There are 19 residues in the CDR3.

Only a few counts were recorded for this clonotype. The chain carries TRBV27 and TRBJ2-5, with D perhaps TRBD1 (5 bases). The CDR3 is 14 amino acids. V was clipped by 5 bases and J by 2 bases, with 12 bases between them. Germline V gives CDR1 MNHEY, CDR2 SMNVEV (reference sequence). CDR3 nucleotides: TGTGCCAGCAGTCCGTTGACAGTGCAAGAGACCCAGTACTTC. Its protein product is CASSPLTVQETQYF.